This TCR beta chain was recovered during a study of control samples from healthy donors and cancer patients. This table comes from immunoSEQ multiplex PCR, and its TCRdb copy is limited to in-frame clones, with some not included. Of roughly 170,000 clones in the sample, 85% to 95% were seen once. V was shortened by 0 bases and J by 6 bases, with 5 bases between the two germline ends. The CDR3 is made up of 12 amino acids. Germline lookup yields CDR1 MRHNA and CDR2 SNTAGT. The chain combines TRBV6-4 with TRBJ1-2; D uncertain. The receptor was isolated from a man between 18 and 35 years old in good health. The sequencing input was blood. Here the CDR3 reads CASSDSGNGYTF. DNA for the CDR3: TGTGCCAGCAGTGACTCGGGGAATGGCTACACCTTC.